This TCR beta chain was documented in a study of blood T cell repertoires in COVID-19. Whole-study context: There were acute and convalescent COVID-19 samples, and they came from the United States, Italy and Spain.

Assay used: immunoSEQ multiplex PCR; TCRdb lists only in-frame clones, some missing. The table shows 70,000 to 95,000 clones, with roughly 90% occurring only once. This CDR3 has 15 residues. Germline assignment: CDR1 MNHEY and CDR2 SMNVEV (reference sequence). Trimming removed 4 bases at V and 3 bases at J, with 15 bases between. The TCR sequence derives from a man in his fifties with COVID-19, enrolled during active disease. The gene calls are TRBV27 and TRBJ1-2, with D maybe TRBD1 (5 bases). Sequencing input: peripheral blood. The chain's CDR3 is CASSSINARDYGYTF. The CDR3 nucleotides read TGTGCCAGCAGTTCTATTAACGCCAGGGACTATGGCTACACCTTC.